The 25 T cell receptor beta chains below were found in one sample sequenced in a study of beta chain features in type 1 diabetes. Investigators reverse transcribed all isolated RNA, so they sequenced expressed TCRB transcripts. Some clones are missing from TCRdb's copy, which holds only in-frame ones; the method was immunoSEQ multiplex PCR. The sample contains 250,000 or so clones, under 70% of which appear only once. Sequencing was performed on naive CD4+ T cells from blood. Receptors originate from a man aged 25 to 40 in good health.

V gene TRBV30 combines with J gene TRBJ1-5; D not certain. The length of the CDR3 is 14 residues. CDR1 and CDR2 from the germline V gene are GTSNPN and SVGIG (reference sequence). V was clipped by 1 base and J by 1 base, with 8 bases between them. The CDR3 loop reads CAWSEQPSNQPQHF. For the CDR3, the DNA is TGTGCCTGGAGTGAGCAACCCAGCAATCAGCCCCAGCATTTT.

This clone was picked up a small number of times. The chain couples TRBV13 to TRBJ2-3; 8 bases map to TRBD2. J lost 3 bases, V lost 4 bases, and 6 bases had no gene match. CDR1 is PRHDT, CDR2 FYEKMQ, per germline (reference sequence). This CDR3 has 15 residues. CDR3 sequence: CASSSRLARTDTQYF. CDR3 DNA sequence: TGTGCCAGCAGCTCACGACTAGCGAGGACAGATACGCAGTATTTT.

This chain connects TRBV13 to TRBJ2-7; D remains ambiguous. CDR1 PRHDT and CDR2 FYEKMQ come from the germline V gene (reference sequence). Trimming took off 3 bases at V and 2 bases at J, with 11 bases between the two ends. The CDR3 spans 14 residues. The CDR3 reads CASSLKRTAYEQYF. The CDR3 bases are TGTGCCAGCAGCTTGAAACGAACTGCCTACGAGCAGTACTTC.

The chain's CDR3 is CAWRSYGANTEAFF. DNA for the CDR3: TGTGCCTGGAGATCTTACGGGGCGAACACTGAAGCTTTCTTT. The V and J genes are TRBV30 and TRBJ1-1; a possible D gene is TRBD1 (5 bases). The CDR3 is made up of 14 amino acids. In germline, CDR1 is GTSNPN, CDR2 SVGIG (reference sequence). V gave up 3 bases and J gave up 1 base, with 12 bases separating them.

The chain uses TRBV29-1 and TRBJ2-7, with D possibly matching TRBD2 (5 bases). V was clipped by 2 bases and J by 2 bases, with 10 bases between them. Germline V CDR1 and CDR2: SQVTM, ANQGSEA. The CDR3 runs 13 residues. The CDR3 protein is CSVELAATYEQYF. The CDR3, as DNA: TGCAGCGTTGAACTAGCTGCGACCTACGAGCAGTACTTC.

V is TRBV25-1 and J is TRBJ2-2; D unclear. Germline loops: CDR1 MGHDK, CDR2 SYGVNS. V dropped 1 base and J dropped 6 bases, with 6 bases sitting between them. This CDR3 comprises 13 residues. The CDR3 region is CASSESRPGELFF. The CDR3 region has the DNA TGTGCCAGCAGTGAATCCCGGCCCGGGGAGCTGTTTTTT. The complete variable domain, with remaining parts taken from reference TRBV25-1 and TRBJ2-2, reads EADIYQTPRYLVIGTGKKITLECSQTMGHDKMYWYQQDPGMELHLIHYSYGVNSTEKGDLSSESTVSRIRTEHFPLTLESARPSHTSQYLCASSESRPGELFFGEGSRLTVL.

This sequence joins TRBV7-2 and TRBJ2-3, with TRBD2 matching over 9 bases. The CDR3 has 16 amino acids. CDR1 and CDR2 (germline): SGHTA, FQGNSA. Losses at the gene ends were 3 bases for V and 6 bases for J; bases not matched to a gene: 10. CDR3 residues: CASSFGLASSGDTQYF. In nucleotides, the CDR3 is TGTGCCAGCAGCTTCGGACTAGCGTCTAGCGGGGATACGCAGTATTTT.

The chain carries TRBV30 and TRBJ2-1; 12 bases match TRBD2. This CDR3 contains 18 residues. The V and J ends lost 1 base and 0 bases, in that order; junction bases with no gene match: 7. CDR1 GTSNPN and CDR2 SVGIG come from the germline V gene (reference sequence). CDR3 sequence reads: CAWSGASGRASSYNEQFF. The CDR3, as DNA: TGTGCCTGGAGTGGAGCTAGCGGGAGGGCTAGCTCCTACAATGAGCAGTTCTTC.

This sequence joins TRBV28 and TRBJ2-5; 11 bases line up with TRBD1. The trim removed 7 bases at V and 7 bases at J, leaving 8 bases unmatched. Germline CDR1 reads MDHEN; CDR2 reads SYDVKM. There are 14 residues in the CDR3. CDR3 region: CASTFGTGGATQYF. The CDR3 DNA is TGTGCCAGCACCTTCGGGACAGGGGGAGCGACCCAGTACTTC.

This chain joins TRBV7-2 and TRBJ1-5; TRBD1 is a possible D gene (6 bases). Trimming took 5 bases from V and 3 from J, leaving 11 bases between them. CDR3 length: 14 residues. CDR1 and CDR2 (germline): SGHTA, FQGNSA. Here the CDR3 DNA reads TGTGCCAGCAGCCAGGACAGCAACAATCAGCCCCAGCATTTT. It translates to CASSQDSNNQPQHF.

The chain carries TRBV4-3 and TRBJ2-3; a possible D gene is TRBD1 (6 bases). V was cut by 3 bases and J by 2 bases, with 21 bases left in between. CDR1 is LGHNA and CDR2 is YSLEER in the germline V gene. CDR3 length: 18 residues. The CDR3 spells CASSQTWTDRRFTDTQYF. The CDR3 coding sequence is TGCGCCAGCAGCCAGACCTGGACGGACAGAAGATTCACAGATACGCAGTATTTT.

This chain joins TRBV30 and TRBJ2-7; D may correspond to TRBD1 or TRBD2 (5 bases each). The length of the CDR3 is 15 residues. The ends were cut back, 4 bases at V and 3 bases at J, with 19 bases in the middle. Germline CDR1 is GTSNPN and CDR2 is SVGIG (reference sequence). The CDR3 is CAWTPPGPIGYEQYF. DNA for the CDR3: TGTGCCTGGACCCCCCCGGGACCTATCGGCTACGAGCAGTACTTC.

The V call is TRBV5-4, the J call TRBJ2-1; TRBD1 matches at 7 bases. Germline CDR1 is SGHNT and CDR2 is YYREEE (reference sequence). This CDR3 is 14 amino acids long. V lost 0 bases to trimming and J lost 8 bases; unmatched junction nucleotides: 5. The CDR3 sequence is CASSLGRGGDEQFF. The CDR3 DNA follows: TGTGCCAGCAGCTTGGGAAGAGGGGGCGATGAGCAGTTCTTC.

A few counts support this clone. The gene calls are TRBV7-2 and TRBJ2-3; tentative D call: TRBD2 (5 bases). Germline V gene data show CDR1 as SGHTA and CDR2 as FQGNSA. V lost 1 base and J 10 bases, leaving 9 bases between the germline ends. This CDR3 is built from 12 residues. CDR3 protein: CASSLEMGAQYF. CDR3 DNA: TGTGCCAGCAGCTTAGAGATGGGAGCGCAGTATTTT.

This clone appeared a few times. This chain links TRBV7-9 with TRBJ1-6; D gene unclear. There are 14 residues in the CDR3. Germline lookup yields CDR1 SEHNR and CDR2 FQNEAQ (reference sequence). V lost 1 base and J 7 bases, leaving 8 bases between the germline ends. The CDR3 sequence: CASSLVSQNSPLHF. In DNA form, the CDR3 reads TGTGCCAGCAGCTTAGTGTCTCAGAATTCACCCCTCCACTTT.

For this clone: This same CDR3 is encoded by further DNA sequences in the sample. This CDR3 is CASSAADTQYF. The DNA for the CDR3 is TGTGCCAGCAGCGCCGCTGATACGCAGTATTTT. This chain joins TRBV9 and TRBJ2-3; D is unresolved. Germline V gene data show CDR1 as SGDLS and CDR2 as YYNGEE. This CDR3 is built from 11 residues. Trimming left V 3 bases short and J 6 bases short, with 5 bases between.

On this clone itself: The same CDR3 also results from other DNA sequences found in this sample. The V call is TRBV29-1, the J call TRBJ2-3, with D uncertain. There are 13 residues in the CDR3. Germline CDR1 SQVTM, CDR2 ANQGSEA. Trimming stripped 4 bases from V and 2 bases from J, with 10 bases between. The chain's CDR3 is CSVGLLSTDTQYF. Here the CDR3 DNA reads TGCAGCGTTGGACTCCTTTCCACAGATACGCAGTATTTT.

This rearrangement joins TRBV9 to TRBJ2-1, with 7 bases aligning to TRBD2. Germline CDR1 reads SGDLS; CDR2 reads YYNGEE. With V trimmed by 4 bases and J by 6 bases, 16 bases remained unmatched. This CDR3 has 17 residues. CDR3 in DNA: TGTGCCAGCAGCCCCTTGGTTAGGAGCGGGGCGAGCAATGAGCAGTTCTTC. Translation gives CASSPLVRSGASNEQFF. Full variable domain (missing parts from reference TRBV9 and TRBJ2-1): DSGVTQTPKHLITATGQRVTLRCSPRSGDLSVYWYQQSLDQGLQFLIQYYNGEERAKGNILERFSAQQFPDLHSELNLSSLELGDSALYFCASSPLVRSGASNEQFFGPGTRLTVL.

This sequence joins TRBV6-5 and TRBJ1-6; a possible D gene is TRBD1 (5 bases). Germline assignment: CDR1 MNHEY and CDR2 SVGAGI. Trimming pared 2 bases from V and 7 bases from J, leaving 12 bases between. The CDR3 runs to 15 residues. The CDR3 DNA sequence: TGTGCCAGCAGTTACCGCCCGGACACCAATTCACCCCTCCACTTT. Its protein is CASSYRPDTNSPLHF.

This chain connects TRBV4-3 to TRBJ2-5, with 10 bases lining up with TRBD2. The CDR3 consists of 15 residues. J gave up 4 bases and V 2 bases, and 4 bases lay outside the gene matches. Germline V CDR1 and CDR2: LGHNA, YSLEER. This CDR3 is CASSQSGRAGETQYF. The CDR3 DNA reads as TGCGCCAGCAGCCAAAGCGGGAGGGCCGGAGAGACCCAGTACTTC.

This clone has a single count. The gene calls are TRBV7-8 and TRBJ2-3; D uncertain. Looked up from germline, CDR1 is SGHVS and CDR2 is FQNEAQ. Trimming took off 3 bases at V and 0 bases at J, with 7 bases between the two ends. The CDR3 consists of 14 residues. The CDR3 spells CASSFDTSTDTQYF. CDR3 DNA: TGTGCCAGCAGCTTCGACACAAGCACAGATACGCAGTATTTT. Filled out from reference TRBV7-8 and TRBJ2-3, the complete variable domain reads GAGVSQSPRYKVAKRGQDVALRCDPISGHVSLFWYQQALGQGPEFLTYFQNEAQLDKSGLPSDRFFAERPEGSVSTLKIQRTQQEDSAVYLCASSFDTSTDTQYFGPGTRLTVL.

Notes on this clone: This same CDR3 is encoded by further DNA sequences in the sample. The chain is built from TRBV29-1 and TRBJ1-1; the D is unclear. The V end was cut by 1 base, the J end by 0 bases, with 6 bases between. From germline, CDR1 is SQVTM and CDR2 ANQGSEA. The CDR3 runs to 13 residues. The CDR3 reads CSVEGRMNTEAFF. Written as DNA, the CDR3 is TGCAGCGTTGAAGGTCGGATGAACACTGAAGCTTTCTTT.

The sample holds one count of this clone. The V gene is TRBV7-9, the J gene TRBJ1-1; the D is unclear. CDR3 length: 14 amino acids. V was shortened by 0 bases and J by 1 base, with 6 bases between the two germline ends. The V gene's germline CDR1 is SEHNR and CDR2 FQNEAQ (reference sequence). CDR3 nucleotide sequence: TGTGCCAGCAGCTTAGCGCACGAGAACACTGAAGCTTTCTTT. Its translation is CASSLAHENTEAFF.

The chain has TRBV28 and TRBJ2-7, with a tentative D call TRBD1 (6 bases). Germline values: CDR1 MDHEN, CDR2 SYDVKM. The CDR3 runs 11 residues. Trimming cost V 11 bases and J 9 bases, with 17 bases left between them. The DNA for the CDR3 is TGTGCCTCAACGGACGGACAGAGGCAGTACTTC. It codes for CASTDGQRQYF.

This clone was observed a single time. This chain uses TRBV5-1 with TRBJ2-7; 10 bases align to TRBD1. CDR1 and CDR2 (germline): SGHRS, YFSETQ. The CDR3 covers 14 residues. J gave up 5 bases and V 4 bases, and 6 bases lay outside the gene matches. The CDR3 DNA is TGCGCCAGCAGCGCGGGACAGGGGAGGGACGAGCAGTACTTC. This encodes CASSAGQGRDEQYF.